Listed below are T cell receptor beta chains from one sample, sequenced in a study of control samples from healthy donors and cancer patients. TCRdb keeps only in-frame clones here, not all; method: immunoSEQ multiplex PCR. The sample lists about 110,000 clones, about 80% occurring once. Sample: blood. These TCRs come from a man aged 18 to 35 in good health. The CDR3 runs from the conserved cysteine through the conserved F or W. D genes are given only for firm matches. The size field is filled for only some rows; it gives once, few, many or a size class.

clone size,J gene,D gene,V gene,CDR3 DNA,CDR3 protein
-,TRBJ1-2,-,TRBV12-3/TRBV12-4,TGTGCCAGCAGTTTCGAGGGGTATGGCTACACCTTC,CASSFEGYGYTF
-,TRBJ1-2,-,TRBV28,TGTGCCAGCAGCTTAGTTGGGGGGTTAAACTATGGCTACACCTTC,CASSLVGGLNYGYTF
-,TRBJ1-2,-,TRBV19,TGTGCCAGTCATATGGGGGGGGCCCCCTATGGCTACACCTTC,CASHMGGAPYGYTF
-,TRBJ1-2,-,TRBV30,TGTGCCTGGAGTAGGGGGGTTGGTTATGGCTACACCTTC,CAWSRGVGYGYTF
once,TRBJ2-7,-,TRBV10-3,TGTGCCATCCCCTGGCGTGATCAGGGTGACGAGCAGTACTTC,CAIPWRDQGDEQYF
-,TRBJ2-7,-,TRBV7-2,TGTGCCAGCAGCCGGTCGGGTTCTGTCTACGAGCAGTACTTC,CASSRSGSVYEQYF
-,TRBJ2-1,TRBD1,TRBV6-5,TGTGCCAGCAGTTACAACGACAGGGGCCTAACAAATGAGCAGTTCTTC,CASSYNDRGLTNEQFF
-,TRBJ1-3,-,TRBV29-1,TGCAGCGTTGAAGATCTTGGTAATACTATATATTTT,CSVEDLGNTIYF
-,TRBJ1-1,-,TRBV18,TGTGCCAGCTCACACCGGACCGGCGAAGCTTTCTTT,CASSHRTGEAFF
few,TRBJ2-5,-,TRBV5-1,TGCGCCAGCAGCTTGGCTTCCAACCAAGAAGAGACCCAGTACTTC,CASSLASNQEETQYF
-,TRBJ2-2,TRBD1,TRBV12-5,TGTGCTAGTGGTTGGACGACAGGGAACGGGGAGCTGTTTTTT,CASGWTTGNGELFF
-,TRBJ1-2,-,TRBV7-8,TGTGCCAGCAGCTCCGGCCCAGGGGCCTGGTATGGCTACACCTTC,CASSSGPGAWYGYTF
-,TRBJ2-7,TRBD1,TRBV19,TGTGCCAGTAGTATATTGGTGACAGGGTCCCCCTACGAGCAGTACTTC,CASSILVTGSPYEQYF
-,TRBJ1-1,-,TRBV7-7,TGTGCCAGCAGCCCGCTGGGGGGCCCTGAAGCTTTCTTT,CASSPLGGPEAFF
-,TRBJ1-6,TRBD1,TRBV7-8,TGTGCCACCAAGCACCACGGACAGGGTACACCCCTCCACTTT,CATKHHGQGTPLHF
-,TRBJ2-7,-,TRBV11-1,TGTGCCAGCAGCTTAGGTTACAGGGATTTCGACGAGCAGTACTTC,CASSLGYRDFDEQYF
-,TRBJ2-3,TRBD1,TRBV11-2,TGTGCCAGCAGCCGGGACAGGGGGCTGGATACGCAGTATTTT,CASSRDRGLDTQYF
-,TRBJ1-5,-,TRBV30,TGTGCCTGGAGTGTGGGACAACTCAATCAGCCCCAGCATTTT,CAWSVGQLNQPQHF
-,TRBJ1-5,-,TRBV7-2,TGTGCCAGCAGCTCAGAAGGGAGAAGGGATCAGCCCCAGCATTTT,CASSSEGRRDQPQHF